These 30 T cell receptor beta chains were all obtained from the same sample, sequenced in a study of T cell responses to AZD1222 COVID-19 vaccine. Data came from immunoSEQ multiplex PCR; TCRdb stores just in-frame clones and leaves some out. This table holds about 83,000 clones, 75% to 95% found once. Source: peripheral blood, taken 28 days after the second AZD1222 dose. These receptors all come from an adult who received the AZD1222 COVID-19 vaccine.

The rearrangement joins TRBV27 to TRBJ2-7, with a weak D call TRBD2 (5 bases). The CDR3 is made up of 15 amino acids. V lost 5 bases to trimming and J lost 4 bases, with 18 bases between them. From germline, CDR1 is MNHEY and CDR2 SMNVEV (reference sequence). DNA for the CDR3: TGTGCCAGCAGTGCTAAACCGGGATTTTATTACGAGCAGTACTTC. Amino acids: CASSAKPGFYYEQYF.

The V and J genes are TRBV5-4 and TRBJ2-5, with 12 bases lining up with TRBD2. Per the germline V gene, CDR1 is SGHNT and CDR2 is YYREEE (reference sequence). The CDR3 loop spans 18 amino acids. The ends lost 0 bases at V and 2 bases at J; junction bases unmatched: 8. For the CDR3, the DNA is TGTGCCAGCAGCTTGGCCGCCAGACTAGCGGGAGATCAAGAGACCCAGTACTTC. It is translated as CASSLAARLAGDQETQYF.

This chain joins TRBV9 and TRBJ1-1; TRBD1 matches 7 bases. Germline CDR1 is SGDLS and CDR2 is YYNGEE. The V and J ends lost 0 bases and 0 bases, in that order; junction bases with no gene match: 5. The CDR3 is 16 residues long. Here the CDR3 DNA reads TGTGCCAGCAGCGTAGGCGACCAGGGGGTGAACACTGAAGCTTTCTTT. The encoded protein is CASSVGDQGVNTEAFF.

This sequence joins TRBV11-3 and TRBJ2-7; D is possibly TRBD2 (7 bases). Trimming removed 8 bases from V and 5 bases from J, with 16 bases in between. In germline, CDR1 is SGHNT, CDR2 YENEEA. This CDR3 contains 13 residues. Written as DNA, the CDR3 is TGTGCCAGCTCCCGGGGAGGGGGGCACGAGCAGTACTTC. This gives the protein CASSRGGGHEQYF.

J is TRBJ1-5 and V is TRBV5-1, with TRBD1 matching over 7 bases. Per the germline V gene, CDR1 is SGHRS and CDR2 is YFSETQ. The CDR3 length is 14 residues. V lost 7 bases and J lost 6; bases outside the gene matches: 10. CDR3 residues: CASSLGGDGQPQHF. The CDR3 DNA sequence: TGCGCCAGCTCACTAGGGGGCGATGGTCAGCCCCAGCATTTT.

This clone was observed once. The CDR3 nucleotides read TGTGCCAGCAGCCGGACAGGGCTTGTCTATGGCTACACCTTC. This codes for CASSRTGLVYGYTF. The V call is TRBV28, the J call TRBJ1-2, with 8 bases matching TRBD1. This CDR3 is 14 amino acids long. Germline V gives CDR1 MDHEN, CDR2 SYDVKM. The J segment lost 4 bases and the V segment lost 6 bases, leaving 7 bases of the junction unmatched.

This rearrangement joins TRBV28 to TRBJ2-7, with TRBD2 matching over 7 bases. This CDR3 has 16 residues. Germline V lookup: CDR1 MDHEN, CDR2 SYDVKM. V shed 5 bases and J 5 bases; nucleotides not matched to a gene: 15. In DNA form, the CDR3 reads TGTGCCAGCAGTCCGGTAAGAGGGAGGGCCCCAGACGAGCAGTACTTC. It yields the protein CASSPVRGRAPDEQYF.

The rearrangement uses TRBV11-3 and TRBJ2-1, with D uncertain. The CDR3 loop spans 15 amino acids. Germline V lookup: CDR1 SGHNT, CDR2 YENEEA. V lost 2 bases to trimming and J lost 0 bases, with 8 bases between them. This chain's CDR3 is CASSLNSNSYNEQFF. CDR3 sequence (DNA): TGTGCCAGCAGCTTAAATAGCAACTCCTACAATGAGCAGTTCTTC.

The chain has TRBV6-5 and TRBJ1-5; D is possibly TRBD1 (5 bases). Per germline, CDR1 MNHEY and CDR2 SVGAGI. The germline V and J ends were trimmed by 7 bases and 0 bases, with 10 bases remaining between them. CDR3 length: 14 amino acids. For the CDR3, the DNA is TGTGCCAGCACTAGGGACTTTAGCAATCAGCCCCAGCATTTT. This gives the protein CASTRDFSNQPQHF.

This clone was counted once. The chain is built from TRBV9 and TRBJ2-5; 16 positions agree with TRBD2. Germline V gene sequence: CDR1 SGDLS, CDR2 YYNGEE. There are 17 residues in the CDR3. V was pared by 3 bases and J by 4 bases, with 6 bases of the junction left unmatched. CDR3 region: CASSAGLAGGPGETQYF. For the CDR3, the DNA is TGTGCCAGCAGCGCGGGACTAGCGGGAGGGCCGGGAGAGACCCAGTACTTC.

DNA for the CDR3: TGTGCCACCAGCCAGGGTGTGAACTATGGCTACACCTTC. This sequence encodes CATSQGVNYGYTF. The chain carries TRBV15 and TRBJ1-2, with D possibly matching TRBD1 (5 bases). The ends were cut back, 5 bases at V and 2 bases at J, with 9 bases in the middle. The CDR3 extends over 13 amino acids. Germline V lookup: CDR1 LNHNV, CDR2 YYDKDF (reference sequence).

Only a few counts were recorded for this clone. The chain carries TRBV4-1 and TRBJ2-7; 11 bases agree with TRBD1. V was pared by 3 bases and J by 7 bases, with 5 bases of the junction left unmatched. CDR3 length: 14 residues. CDR1 and CDR2 from the germline V gene are MGHRA and YSYEKL. CDR3 bases: TGCGCCAGCAGCCACGCCGGGACAGGGGGTGAGCAGTACTTC. It encodes CASSHAGTGGEQYF.

V gene TRBV28 combines with J gene TRBJ2-1, with 12 bases lining up with TRBD1. V was clipped by 2 bases and J by 7 bases; unmatched bases: 9. The germline V gene encodes CDR1 MDHEN and CDR2 SYDVKM. This CDR3 comprises 17 residues. In DNA form, the CDR3 reads TGTGCCAGCAGTTTAAACACCGGGACAGGGGGCCAGAATGAGCAGTTCTTC. It codes for CASSLNTGTGGQNEQFF.

The chain combines TRBV6-2 or TRBV6-3 with TRBJ2-7; TRBD1 matches 9 bases. Unmatched junction bases numbered 5, after V lost 0 bases and J lost 5 bases. The CDR3 extends over 15 amino acids. Per the germline V gene, CDR1 is MNHEY and CDR2 is SVGEGT. The CDR3: CASSYSGQGWNEQYF. CDR3 DNA sequence: TGTGCCAGCAGTTACTCCGGACAGGGGTGGAACGAGCAGTACTTC.

This chain links TRBV5-1 with TRBJ1-2, with TRBD1 as a possible D gene (6 bases). There are 19 residues in the CDR3. Deletions cut 0 bases from V and 8 bases from J, with 29 bases between. Per germline, CDR1 SGHRS and CDR2 YFSETQ. CDR3 DNA: TGCGCCAGCAGCTTGGCCCTACGGACAGTCAGAATTCTTTACCGGGGCTACACCTTC. Protein sequence: CASSLALRTVRILYRGYTF.

The chain employs TRBV7-9 and TRBJ1-6; possibly TRBD1 for D (5 bases). This CDR3 is built from 13 residues. Between the trimmed V and J ends, which lost 7 bases and 8 bases, there was a span of 12 bases. Germline-derived CDR1 and CDR2 are SEHNR and FQNEAQ (reference sequence). CDR3 in DNA: TGTGCCAGCACCGAGTGGGGGGATTCACCCCTCCACTTT. It encodes CASTEWGDSPLHF.

The gene calls are TRBV5-6 and TRBJ2-2; D is possibly TRBD2 (6 bases). The CDR3 spans 14 residues. CDR1 and CDR2 from the germline V gene are SGHDT and YYEEEE. The V and J ends lost 4 bases and 4 bases respectively, with 11 bases between them. The CDR3 here is CASSRGLPTGELFF. The DNA for the CDR3 is TGTGCCAGCAGCCGGGGACTCCCCACCGGGGAGCTGTTTTTT.

The genes are TRBV14 and TRBJ2-2; TRBD2 aligns across 7 bases. This CDR3 contains 15 residues. Per the germline V gene, CDR1 is SGHDN and CDR2 is FVKESK. The V segment lost 3 bases and the J segment 5 bases; nucleotides outside the gene matches: 6. CDR3 residues: CASSHGWEGTGELFF. The CDR3 DNA sequence: TGTGCCAGCAGCCACGGTTGGGAGGGGACCGGGGAGCTGTTTTTT. The full variable domain, its missing parts supplied by reference TRBV14 and TRBJ2-2, is EAGVTQFPSHSVIEKGQTVTLRCDPISGHDNLYWYRRVMGKEIKFLLHFVKESKQDESGMPNNRFLAERTGGTYSTLKVQPAELEDSGVYFCASSHGWEGTGELFFGEGSRLTVL.

The V call is TRBV5-5, the J call TRBJ2-5; the match to TRBD2 covers 9 bases. V was clipped by 4 bases and J by 4 bases; unmatched bases: 8. Germline V gives CDR1 SGHKS, CDR2 YYEKEE (reference sequence). The CDR3 is 15 residues long. CDR3 nucleotides: TGTGCCAGCAGCGATATTAGCGGGAGTGGAGAGACCCAGTACTTC. Its protein product is CASSDISGSGETQYF.

The V and J genes are TRBV7-8 and TRBJ2-1, with D unclear. The V gene lost 5 bases and the J gene lost 12 bases, with 14 bases spanning the gap. The CDR3 has 12 amino acids. CDR1 SGHVS and CDR2 FQNEAQ come from the germline V gene. The CDR3 sequence: CASSPTSPRQFF. The CDR3 coding sequence is TGTGCCAGCAGCCCGACGTCCCCTCGGCAGTTCTTC.

The J gene is TRBJ2-7, the V gene TRBV27; maybe TRBD2 (5 bases). This CDR3 spans 13 amino acids. Trimming cost V 3 bases and J 5 bases, with 11 bases left between them. Germline V CDR1 and CDR2: MNHEY, SMNVEV (reference sequence). The CDR3 reads CASSFGGSHEQYF. As DNA, the CDR3 is TGTGCCAGCAGTTTTGGCGGGTCCCACGAGCAGTACTTC.

The V call is TRBV7-3, the J call TRBJ1-2; no firm D call. This CDR3 is 13 amino acids long. Trimming shortened V by 3 bases and J by 2 bases, and 7 bases separated the two germline ends. Germline CDR1 is SGHTA and CDR2 is FQGTGA. The CDR3 is CASSFPDNYGYTF. The CDR3 DNA follows: TGTGCCAGCAGCTTCCCGGACAACTATGGCTACACCTTC.

V is TRBV28 and J is TRBJ2-2; D gene unclear. The germline V and J ends were trimmed by 4 bases and 6 bases, with 3 bases remaining between them. CDR1 is MDHEN, CDR2 SYDVKM, per germline. CDR3 length: 11 residues. The CDR3, as DNA: TGTGCCAGCAGTTCCCCCGGGGAGCTGTTTTTT. Its protein is CASSSPGELFF.

This chain joins TRBV28 and TRBJ1-5; D is perhaps TRBD1 (6 bases). This CDR3 spans 16 amino acids. The germline V and J ends were trimmed by 5 bases and 3 bases, with 17 bases remaining between them. Germline V gene lookup returns CDR1 MDHEN and CDR2 SYDVKM. The CDR3 sequence: CASSPPQGPVNQPQHF. The CDR3 nucleotides read TGTGCCAGCAGTCCCCCGCAGGGGCCGGTCAATCAGCCCCAGCATTTT.

The chain couples TRBV18 to TRBJ1-1; D is unclear. Trimming stripped 10 bases from V and 0 bases from J, with 12 bases between. This CDR3 comprises 13 residues. Germline CDR1 and CDR2: KGHSH and LQKENI. The CDR3, as DNA: TGTGCCACACTCGGGAGTGTGAACACTGAAGCTTTCTTT. This encodes CATLGSVNTEAFF.

This clone came up once. The genes are TRBV24-1 and TRBJ2-5, with 13 bases identical to TRBD2. Germline CDR1 KGHDR, CDR2 SFDVKD. The ends lost 4 bases at V and 5 bases at J; junction bases unmatched: 3. This CDR3 is 15 amino acids long. CDR3 loop: CATSDGLAGVETQYF. CDR3 DNA sequence: TGTGCCACCAGTGACGGACTAGCGGGAGTTGAGACCCAGTACTTC.

This rearrangement joins TRBV11-2 to TRBJ2-7; D ambiguous. The CDR3 runs to 14 residues. Germline CDR1 reads SGHAT; CDR2 reads FQNNGV. The V gene lost 2 bases and the J gene lost 0 bases, with 8 bases spanning the gap. The chain's CDR3 is CASSLNEFSYEQYF. DNA for the CDR3: TGTGCCAGCAGCTTAAACGAATTCTCCTACGAGCAGTACTTC.

This chain links TRBV6-5 with TRBJ1-2, with D unresolved. The CDR3 has 12 amino acids. Germline lookup yields CDR1 MNHEY and CDR2 SVGAGI. The V end lost 10 bases, the J end lost 1 base, and 10 bases lay between the germline ends. The DNA of the CDR3 is TGTGCCATTCCAGATTTTAACTATGGCTACACCTTC. It codes for CAIPDFNYGYTF.

The gene calls are TRBV19 and TRBJ1-5, with D uncertain. The germline gives CDR1 LNHDA, CDR2 SQIVND (reference sequence). V was pared by 6 bases and J by 7 bases, with 10 bases between. CDR3 length: 12 amino acids. The CDR3 reads CASRELGQPQHF. The CDR3 region has the DNA TGTGCCAGTAGGGAATTGGGGCAGCCCCAGCATTTT. The full variable domain, with the rest looked up from reference TRBV19 and TRBJ1-5, is DGGITQSPKYLFRKEGQNVTLSCEQNLNHDAMYWYRQDPGQGLRLIYYSQIVNDFQKGDIAEGYSVSREKKESFPLTVTSAQKNPTAFYLCASRELGQPQHFGDGTRLSIL.

The chain combines TRBV6-5 with TRBJ2-7; TRBD2 matches 9 bases. The V and J ends lost 8 bases and 7 bases, in that order; junction bases with no gene match: 12. This CDR3 is built from 14 residues. CDR1 and CDR2 (germline): MNHEY, SVGAGI. The CDR3 nucleotides are TGTGCCAGCTACTCCGGCGGGAGGGCCGGAGAGCAGTACTTC. Residues: CASYSGGRAGEQYF.